These 26 T cell receptor beta chains originate from one sample sequenced in a study of tumor-infiltrating lymphocytes in primary liver carcinoma. Extraction of RNA together with DNA used about 17-30 mg of unsorted bulk tissue. A constant-region primer served to make TCR beta cDNA from around 500 ng total RNA. Libraries for TCR beta were built through three nested multiplex PCR rounds, which together made up a slightly modified ARM-PCR procedure. A C-beta reverse primer and TRBV1-TRBV30 forward primers served in each of the first two PCR rounds, at 10 cycles apiece. TCRdb redid the calling of the multiplex PCR reads with MiXCR, one entry per CDR3 protein. The sample lists some 46,000 distinct CDR3 sequences, more than 60% occurring once. The specimen was tumor-adjacent normal liver tissue. Receptors were obtained from a woman in her 30s with primary liver carcinoma and hepatitis B virus infection.

In regard to this clonotype: A junction end diverges from the germline sequence, so it may reflect a read error. This rearrangement joins TRBV13 to TRBJ1-1; TRBD1 might be the D (5 bases). The germline V gene has CDR1 PRHDT and CDR2 FYEKMQ (reference sequence). This CDR3 is 16 amino acids long. DNA for the CDR3: TGTGCCAACAGCTTAGGGTTTGGTATTGGGGGCACTGAAGCTTTCTTT. Translating it yields CANSLGFGIGGTEAFF.

This clonotype was recorded at least ten times. V gene TRBV4-2 combines with J gene TRBJ2-7; 10 nucleotides align to TRBD1. Germline V gene lookup returns CDR1 LGHNA and CDR2 YNFKEQ. This CDR3 is 15 amino acids long. V lost 4 bases and J lost 2; bases outside the gene matches: 5. The CDR3, as DNA: TGTGCCAGCAGCCCCGGGACAGGGGATCCCTACGAGCAGTACTTC. Translating gives CASSPGTGDPYEQYF.

As concerns this clonotype: As the CDR3 is not closed by the conserved phenylalanine or tryptophan, this likely results from a read error. V usage is TRBV12-3 or TRBV12-4 and J usage is TRBJ2-1; D call uncertain. The CDR3 has 12 amino acids. The CDR3 is CASSLLGNEQFL. In DNA, the CDR3 is TGTGCTAGCAGTTTGCTGGGCAATGAGCAGTTCTTA.

About this clonotype itself: The junction departs from germline at one end; a sequencing error may be responsible. V and J are TRBV28 and TRBJ2-1; 15 nucleotides agree with TRBD2. This CDR3 has 17 amino acids. CDR1 and CDR2 (germline): MDHEN, SYDVKM. CDR3 protein: CATGTRTSGRGYNEQFF. CDR3 coding DNA: TGTGCCACCGGTACACGGACTAGCGGGAGGGGGTACAACGAGCAGTTCTTC.

This clonotype was counted once. The junction departs from the called germline gene at one end, perhaps through a read error. The chain links TRBV4-2 to TRBJ2-1; D not resolved. This CDR3 region has 15 residues. The germline CDR1 and CDR2 sequences are LGHNA and YNFKEQ. CDR3 bases: TGTACCAGAAGCCAAGAGGCGCAGTGGGCCAATGAGCAGTTCTTC. It is translated as CTRSQEAQWANEQFF.

About this clonotype itself: A much larger clone differs by one base, so this may be a read error. This rearrangement joins TRBV6-5 to TRBJ1-1; no definite D call. This CDR3 spans 13 amino acids. Germline V gene sequence: CDR1 MNHEY, CDR2 SVGAGI. The CDR3 DNA follows: TGTGCCAGCACTAACACAGCGAACACTGAAGCTTCCTTT. This sequence encodes CASTNTANTEASF.

As to this clonotype: Germline is not matched at one junction end, which may reflect a read error. The V and J genes are TRBV12-3 or TRBV12-4 and TRBJ1-5; the D is unclear. The CDR3 has 13 amino acids. The CDR3 DNA follows: TGCGCCAGCAGTTTCCGGATCAATCGGCCCCAGCATTTT. It is translated as CASSFRINRPQHF.

On this clonotype: Relative to the germline gene, one junction end is altered; a read error may explain this. CDR3 bases: TGTGCCAGCAGCCCTATACTGATAGAGACTCAGTACTTC. It codes for CASSPILIETQYF. The genes are TRBV11-2 and TRBJ2-5, with D unclear. From germline, CDR1 is SGHAT and CDR2 FQNNGV. This CDR3 region has 13 residues. The full variable domain, its missing parts supplied by reference TRBV11-2 and TRBJ2-5, is EAGVAQSPRYKIIEKRQSVAFWCNPISGHATLYWYQQILGQGPKLLIQFQNNGVVDDSQLPKDRFSAERLKGVDSTLKIQPAKLEDSAVYLCASSPILIETQYFGPGTRLLVL.

Regarding this clonotype: Possible read error: a much larger clone is one base away. The CDR3 DNA is TGTGCCAGCAGTCGCACCGAGGGTGAGCAGTTATTC. Its translation: CASSRTEGEQLF. The V and J genes are TRBV28 and TRBJ2-1; D possibly corresponds to TRBD2 (5 bases). From germline, CDR1 is MDHEN and CDR2 SYDVKM. The CDR3 has 12 amino acids.

V gene TRBV11-2 combines with J gene TRBJ1-6, with 8 bases aligning to TRBD1. This CDR3 is built from 16 residues. From germline, CDR1 is SGHAT and CDR2 FQNNGV. The J segment lost 4 bases and the V segment lost 6 bases, leaving 8 bases of the junction unmatched. The CDR3: CASSSTRTGYNSPLHF. The CDR3 DNA is TGTGCCAGCAGTTCAACACGGACAGGGTATAATTCACCCCTCCACTTT.

To note about this clonotype: One junction end does not reproduce the germline sequence, and a read error may be involved. The chain links TRBV4-3 to TRBJ2-1, with D possibly being TRBD2 (5 bases). This CDR3 has 14 residues. Germline values: CDR1 LGHNA, CDR2 YSLEER. CDR3 protein: CASNQDPSTNSQLF. The DNA of the CDR3 is TGCGCCAGCAACCAAGATCCCTCGACTAACTCCCAGCTCTTC.

The V call is TRBV29-1, the J call TRBJ2-7; 10 nucleotides match TRBD2. This CDR3 is 15 amino acids long. Germline assignment: CDR1 SQVTM and CDR2 ANQGSEA. Trimming took 4 bases from V and 7 from J; bases not matched to a gene: 13. The CDR3 loop reads CSVGPGTSESYEQYF. The DNA for the CDR3 is TGCAGCGTTGGGCCAGGGACTAGCGAGAGTTATGAGCAGTACTTC.

V is TRBV6-1 and J is TRBJ1-5; 7 bases are shared with TRBD1. This CDR3 region has 15 residues. V shed 5 bases, J shed 10 bases, and the junction held 14 bases outside the gene matches. Germline loops: CDR1 MNHNS, CDR2 SASEGT. CDR3 nucleotide sequence: TGTGCCAGCAGTCCCCACACAGGGGAGAGGCGACCCCAGCATTTT. Amino acids: CASSPHTGERRPQHF.

Concerning this clonotype itself: An end of the junction differs from the germline gene, which may be a read error. The chain has TRBV5-1 and TRBJ2-7; TRBD2 aligns across 11 bases. Germline V gene lookup returns CDR1 SGHRS and CDR2 YFSETQ. The CDR3 is made up of 16 amino acids. The CDR3 DNA follows: TGCGCCAACAGCTTGAGACTAGCGGGAAATCTGGTCGAGCAGTACTTC. Its protein product is CANSLRLAGNLVEQYF.

This clonotype was observed a few times. One base away lies a much larger clone, so this may be a sequencing read error. The gene calls are TRBV6-2 or TRBV6-3 and TRBJ2-2; D perhaps matches TRBD2 (5 bases). Germline V gives CDR1 MNHEY, CDR2 SVGEGT. The CDR3 is made up of 14 amino acids. The CDR3 DNA is TGTGCCAGCACCCTTTTCCCGGGGTCCGGGGTGCTGTTTTTT. Protein sequence: CASTLFPGSGVLFF.

This chain uses TRBV9 with TRBJ2-2; D could derive from TRBD1 or TRBD2 (5 bases each). V lost 4 bases and J 0 bases, leaving 13 bases between the germline ends. Per the germline V gene, CDR1 is SGDLS and CDR2 is YYNGEE. The CDR3 spans 16 residues. The CDR3 sequence is CASSSWGRTNTGELFF. Here the CDR3 DNA reads TGTGCCAGCAGCTCGTGGGGACGTACGAACACCGGGGAGCTGTTTTTT.

About this clonotype itself: Sequence at one end of the junction differs from germline and may be a read error. V is TRBV6-5 and J is TRBJ1-2, with 11 positions matching TRBD1. This CDR3 is 13 amino acids long. The germline V gene encodes CDR1 MNHEY and CDR2 SVGAGI. The CDR3 is CASSWTGGNGYAF. Written as DNA, the CDR3 is TGTGCCAGCAGTTGGACAGGGGGCAATGGTTACGCCTTC.

The rearrangement uses TRBV7-8 and TRBJ2-1; unclear D gene. Germline V gene sequence: CDR1 SGHVS, CDR2 FQNEAQ. The germline V and J ends were trimmed by 2 bases and 12 bases, with 8 bases remaining between them. This CDR3 has 11 residues. CDR3 residues: CASSLMNWQFF. The CDR3 region has the DNA TGTGCCAGCAGCTTAATGAATTGGCAGTTCTTC.

This clonotype came up once. This CDR3 fails to terminate in the conserved phenylalanine or tryptophan, so it likely reflects a read error. CDR3 sequence: CASRREAMNTEAFS. The DNA for the CDR3 is TGTGCCAGCCGTAGAGAGGCGATGAACACTGAAGCTTTCTCT. V is TRBV6-1 and J is TRBJ1-1; D ambiguous. The CDR3 runs 14 residues. Germline values: CDR1 MNHNS, CDR2 SASEGT. V was shortened by 8 bases and J by 0 bases, with 13 bases between the two germline ends.

V and J are TRBV29-1 and TRBJ2-1; D is perhaps TRBD2 (5 bases). The CDR3 loop spans 13 amino acids. Per germline, CDR1 SQVTM and CDR2 ANQGSEA. V dropped 3 bases and J dropped 0 bases, with 6 bases sitting between them. The CDR3 is CSVEGSSYNEQFF. The DNA for the CDR3 is TGCAGCGTTGAGGGGAGCTCCTACAATGAGCAGTTCTTC.

Remarks on this clonotype: This is likely a read error, given that the CDR3 carries no conserved phenylalanine or tryptophan at its end. The J gene is TRBJ1-3, the V gene TRBV7-9; a weak D match, TRBD1 (5 bases). Germline CDR1 and CDR2: SEHNR and FQNEAQ (reference sequence). The CDR3 spans 19 residues. The CDR3: CASSLARGTELPSGNTIYL. In DNA, the CDR3 is TGTGCCAGCAGCTTAGCCCGGGGCACAGAACTACCCTCTGGGAACACCATATATCTT.

This clonotype has ten or more counts. The V and J genes are TRBV30 and TRBJ1-2, with D tentatively TRBD1 (5 bases). The CDR3 sequence is 13 residues long. V dropped 2 bases and J dropped 6 bases, with 13 bases sitting between them. Germline loops: CDR1 GTSNPN, CDR2 SVGIG (reference sequence). In DNA form, the CDR3 reads TGTGCCTGGAGTTTACAGGTCCGGGATGGCTACACCTTC. Its translation: CAWSLQVRDGYTF.

The rearrangement joins TRBV4-3 to TRBJ1-6, with D unresolved. V lost 7 bases and J 10 bases, leaving 14 bases between the germline ends. The CDR3 sequence is 13 residues long. The V gene's germline CDR1 is LGHNA and CDR2 YSLEER. CDR3 nucleotides: TGCGCCAGCAACCATGGAGAGGCCTCACCCCTCCACTTT. Translated: CASNHGEASPLHF.

On this clonotype: A much more abundant neighbour one base away suggests this may be a read error. The V call is TRBV20-1, the J call TRBJ2-3, with 8 bases lining up with TRBD2. The CDR3 is 12 residues long. Germline values: CDR1 DFQATT, CDR2 SNEGSKA (reference sequence). CDR3 in amino acids: CGASGSTDTQYF. CDR3 nucleotides: TGCGGTGCTAGCGGGAGCACAGATACGCAGTATTTT.

This clonotype ranks as medium-sized. The chain employs TRBV29-1 and TRBJ1-1; D not certain. Germline V lookup: CDR1 SQVTM, CDR2 ANQGSEA. Trimming removed 5 bases from V and 0 bases from J, with 10 bases in between. The CDR3 sequence is 13 residues long. The CDR3 DNA sequence: TGCAGCGTTTATCACAGTCTGAACACTGAAGCTTTCTTT. This translates into CSVYHSLNTEAFF.

The J gene is TRBJ2-7, the V gene TRBV13; the D call may be TRBD1 or TRBD2 (5 bases each). This CDR3 is 15 amino acids long. V lost 0 bases and J lost 4, with 13 bases in between. CDR1 PRHDT and CDR2 FYEKMQ come from the germline V gene (reference sequence). CDR3 nucleotides: TGTGCCAGCAGCTTAGGGGGGGACGGATTATACGAGCAGTACTTC. It is translated as CASSLGGDGLYEQYF.